The entry that follows covers one T cell receptor beta chain sequence. Germline V lookup: CDR1 MNHEY, CDR2 SVGEGT. The CDR3 is made up of 19 amino acids. After removal of 6 bases from V and 4 bases from J, the junction contained 22 bases not matched to a gene. Profiling relied on immunoSEQ multiplex PCR, and the TCRdb table lists in-frame clones only, not all of them. Among approximately 100,000 clones listed, 80% to 90% were seen once. This entry belongs to a study of blood T cell repertoires in COVID-19. This sequence was found in a human donor in a cohort sampled during active COVID-19. The sequenced sample consisted of peripheral blood. This sequence joins TRBV6-2 or TRBV6-3 and TRBJ2-7, with 9 bases lining up with TRBD2. For the CDR3, the DNA is TGTGCCAGCAGCCGATCCTCGTCCGGCGGGGGGGCCTTTCGGTACGAGCAGTACTTC. It yields the protein CASSRSSSGGGAFRYEQYF.